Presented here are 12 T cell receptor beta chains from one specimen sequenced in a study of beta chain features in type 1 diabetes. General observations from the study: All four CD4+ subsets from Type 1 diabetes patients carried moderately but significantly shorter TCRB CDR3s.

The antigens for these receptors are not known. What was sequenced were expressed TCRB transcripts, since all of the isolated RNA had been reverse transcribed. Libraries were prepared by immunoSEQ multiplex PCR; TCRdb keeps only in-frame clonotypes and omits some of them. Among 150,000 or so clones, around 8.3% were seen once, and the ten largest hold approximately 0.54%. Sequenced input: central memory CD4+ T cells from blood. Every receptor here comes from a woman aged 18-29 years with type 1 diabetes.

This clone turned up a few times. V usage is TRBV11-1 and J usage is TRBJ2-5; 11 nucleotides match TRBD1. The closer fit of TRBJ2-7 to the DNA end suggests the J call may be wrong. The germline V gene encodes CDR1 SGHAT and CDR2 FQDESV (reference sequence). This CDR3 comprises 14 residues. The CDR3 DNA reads TGTGCCAGCAGCCAGCCGGGACAGGGGGACGAGCAGTACTTC. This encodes CASSQPGQGDEQYF.

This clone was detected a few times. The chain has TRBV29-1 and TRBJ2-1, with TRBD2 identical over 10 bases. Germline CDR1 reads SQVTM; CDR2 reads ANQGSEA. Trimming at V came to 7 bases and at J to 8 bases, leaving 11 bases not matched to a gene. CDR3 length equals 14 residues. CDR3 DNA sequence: TGCAGCGGACAGCGGGGGGGCCGGGGCGATGAGCAGTTCTTC. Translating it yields CSGQRGGRGDEQFF.

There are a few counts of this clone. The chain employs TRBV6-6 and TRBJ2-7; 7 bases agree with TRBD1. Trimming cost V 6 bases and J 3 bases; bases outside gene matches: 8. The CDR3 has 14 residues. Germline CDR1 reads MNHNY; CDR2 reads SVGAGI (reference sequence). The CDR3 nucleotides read TGTGCCAGCAGCTGGGGACAGAATAGCTACGAGCAGTACTTC. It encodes CASSWGQNSYEQYF.

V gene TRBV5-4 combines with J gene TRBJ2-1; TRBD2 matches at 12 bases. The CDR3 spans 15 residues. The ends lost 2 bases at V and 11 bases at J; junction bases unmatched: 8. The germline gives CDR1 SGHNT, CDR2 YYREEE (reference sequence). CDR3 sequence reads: CASSFPTSGGIKQFF. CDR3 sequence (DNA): TGTGCCAGCAGCTTCCCCACTAGCGGGGGGATAAAGCAGTTCTTC.

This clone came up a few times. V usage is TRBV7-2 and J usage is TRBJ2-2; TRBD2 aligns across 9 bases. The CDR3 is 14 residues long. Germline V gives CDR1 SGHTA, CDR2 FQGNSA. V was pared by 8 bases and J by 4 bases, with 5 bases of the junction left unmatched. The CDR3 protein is CASAGGQSTGELFF. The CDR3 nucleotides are TGTGCCAGCGCGGGAGGGCAGAGCACCGGGGAGCTGTTTTTT.

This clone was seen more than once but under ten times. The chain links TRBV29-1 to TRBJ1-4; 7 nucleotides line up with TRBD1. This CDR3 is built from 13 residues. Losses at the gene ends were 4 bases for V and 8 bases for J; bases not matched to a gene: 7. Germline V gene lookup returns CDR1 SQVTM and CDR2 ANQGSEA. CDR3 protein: CSVGAGGTEKLFF. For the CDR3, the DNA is TGCAGCGTTGGGGCAGGGGGGACAGAAAAACTGTTTTTT.

The CDR3 bases are TGTGCCAGCAGCGGCAGACAGGTGGTTGATGAGCAGTTCTTC. Translated: CASSGRQVVDEQFF. V is TRBV9 and J is TRBJ2-1; tentatively, D is TRBD1 (6 bases). Trimming took 3 bases from V and 8 from J, leaving 15 bases between them. The CDR3 is made up of 14 amino acids. Germline-derived CDR1 and CDR2 are SGDLS and YYNGEE. The full variable domain, in which reference TRBV9 and TRBJ2-1 provide the parts outside the CDR3, is DSGVTQTPKHLITATGQRVTLRCSPRSGDLSVYWYQQSLDQGLQFLIQYYNGEERAKGNILERFSAQQFPDLHSELNLSSLELGDSALYFCASSGRQVVDEQFFGPGTRLTVL.

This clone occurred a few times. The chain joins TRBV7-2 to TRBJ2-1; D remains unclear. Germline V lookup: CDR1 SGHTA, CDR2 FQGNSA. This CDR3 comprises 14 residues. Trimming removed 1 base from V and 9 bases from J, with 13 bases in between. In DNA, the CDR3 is TGTGCCAGCAGCTTAGTTAGCTCTCCACGTGAGCAGTTCTTC. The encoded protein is CASSLVSSPREQFF.

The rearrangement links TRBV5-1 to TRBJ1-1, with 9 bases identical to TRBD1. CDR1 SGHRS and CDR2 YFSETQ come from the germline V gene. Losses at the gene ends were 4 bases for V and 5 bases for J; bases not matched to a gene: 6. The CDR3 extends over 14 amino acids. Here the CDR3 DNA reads TGCGCCAGCAGCGCCGGGACAGGGATGACTGAAGCTTTCTTT. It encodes CASSAGTGMTEAFF.

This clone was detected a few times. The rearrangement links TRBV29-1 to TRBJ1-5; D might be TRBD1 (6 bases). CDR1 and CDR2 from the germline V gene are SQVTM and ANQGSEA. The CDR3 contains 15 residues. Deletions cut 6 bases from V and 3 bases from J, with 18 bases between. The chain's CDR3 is CSVATGQRDNQPQHF. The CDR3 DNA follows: TGCAGCGTCGCCACAGGACAGCGGGACAATCAGCCCCAGCATTTT.

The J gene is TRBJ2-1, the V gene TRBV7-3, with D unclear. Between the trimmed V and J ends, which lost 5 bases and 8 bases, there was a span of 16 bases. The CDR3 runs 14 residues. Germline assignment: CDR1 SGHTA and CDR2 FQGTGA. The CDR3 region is CASSPRLRSDEQFF. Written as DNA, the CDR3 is TGTGCCAGCAGCCCCCGACTGAGATCGGATGAGCAGTTCTTC.

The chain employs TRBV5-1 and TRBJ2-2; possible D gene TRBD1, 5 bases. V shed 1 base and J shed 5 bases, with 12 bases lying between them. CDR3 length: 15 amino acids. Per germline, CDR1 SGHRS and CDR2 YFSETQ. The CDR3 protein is CASSLILGHTGELFF. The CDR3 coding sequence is TGCGCCAGCAGCTTGATCTTGGGGCATACCGGGGAGCTGTTTTTT.